This T cell receptor (beta chain) was observed in a study of cytomegalovirus exposure and HLA in healthy donors. In the study overall: Earlier findings included some 120 million unique TCR beta sequences obtained from 150 million to 200 million T cells. There were 300 to 400 genotyped donors. Of these, roughly 82% fell in the genetic ancestry cluster associated with self-reported Caucasian donors. Overall study results and limits: The classifier reportedly diagnosed cytomegalovirus status with high sensitivity and specificity. In vitro experiments confirmed that three CMV-associated chains were specific for CMV antigens.

About this clone itself: The antigen remains unidentified.

Use of 60 Vbeta and 13 Jbeta primers characterized the PCR. Sequencing was performed with immunoSEQ multiplex PCR; in TCRdb, only in-frame clones are kept and a portion is missing. The top ten clones hold about 22% of a sample with 65,000 to 85,000 clones, approximately 79% of them seen once. This CDR3 contains 14 residues. Germline-derived CDR1 and CDR2 are SGHRS and YFSETQ. V dropped 6 bases and J dropped 1 base, with 13 bases sitting between them. What was sequenced was PBMCs. The sequence came from a woman in her thirties or forties in good health and CMV-seropositive. The rearrangement uses TRBV5-1 and TRBJ2-5; D perhaps matches TRBD1 (6 bases). The CDR3 reads CASTPTGSQETQYF. DNA of the CDR3: TGCGCCAGCACGCCGACAGGATCCCAAGAGACCCAGTACTTC.